These 18 T cell receptor beta chains share one sample of origin, sequenced in a study of cytomegalovirus exposure and HLA in healthy donors. Libraries were prepared by immunoSEQ multiplex PCR; TCRdb keeps only in-frame clonotypes and omits some of them. This table holds some 340,000 clones, about 85% found once. Sequenced input: PBMCs. The origin of the receptors is a woman aged 30 to 39 in good health and CMV-seropositive.

V is TRBV5-1 and J is TRBJ2-7; 11 bases line up with TRBD2. The germline gives CDR1 SGHRS, CDR2 YFSETQ. The CDR3 length is 16 residues. After removal of 4 bases from V and 0 bases from J, the junction contained 6 bases not matched to a gene. CDR3 loop: CASSKGLAASSYEQYF. CDR3 coding DNA: TGCGCCAGCAGCAAGGGACTAGCGGCCAGCTCCTACGAGCAGTACTTC.

The chain combines TRBV15 with TRBJ2-5; unclear D gene. The germline V gene has CDR1 LNHNV and CDR2 YYDKDF (reference sequence). The CDR3 has 14 residues. V lost 1 base to trimming and J lost 5 bases, with 11 bases between them. Written as DNA, the CDR3 is TGTGCCACCAGCAGAGGGGCGTTCGGGGAGACCCAGTACTTC. Translated, it gives CATSRGAFGETQYF.

This clone was seen a handful of times. The J gene is TRBJ1-2, the V gene TRBV5-1, with 8 nucleotides matching TRBD1. The V gene end was trimmed by 4 bases and the J gene end by 8 bases; junction bases not matched to a gene: 19. The CDR3 is made up of 17 amino acids. CDR1 and CDR2 from the germline V gene are SGHRS and YFSETQ. CDR3 nucleotides: TGCGCCAGCAGCACCGGACAGGGACCCGCAATGAATGGAGGCTACACCTTC. It specifies CASSTGQGPAMNGGYTF.

This clone was observed once. The chain has TRBV9 and TRBJ2-3; 9 nucleotides match TRBD2. V shed 0 bases and J 2 bases; nucleotides not matched to a gene: 7. This CDR3 spans 17 amino acids. The germline V gene encodes CDR1 SGDLS and CDR2 YYNGEE. CDR3 DNA: TGTGCCAGCAGCGTAGGGGATAGCGGGGGCTACACAGATACGCAGTATTTT. The encoded protein is CASSVGDSGGYTDTQYF.

V gene TRBV7-6 combines with J gene TRBJ2-2; D gene uncertain. Trimming left V 1 base short and J 1 base short, with 7 bases between. The germline gives CDR1 SGHVS, CDR2 FNYEAQ. This CDR3 contains 15 residues. CDR3 DNA sequence: TGTGCCAGCAGCTTAGTGGGTGAGAACACCGGGGAGCTGTTTTTT. The encoded protein is CASSLVGENTGELFF.

This clone has a single count. The chain links TRBV6-6 to TRBJ2-7; perhaps TRBD2 as D (6 bases). Germline V CDR1 and CDR2: MNHNY, SVGAGI (reference sequence). Trimming removed 8 bases from V and 0 bases from J, with 11 bases in between. The CDR3 is 13 residues long. The chain's CDR3 is CASVLAHSYEQYF. The CDR3 DNA sequence: TGTGCCAGCGTACTAGCCCACTCCTACGAGCAGTACTTC.

The chain couples TRBV12-5 to TRBJ2-1; 10 positions match TRBD1. V shed 5 bases, J shed 8 bases, and the junction held 9 bases outside the gene matches. The CDR3 length is 15 residues. Germline V gene data show CDR1 as LGHNT and CDR2 as FRNRAP. The CDR3 spells CASGKDRGTFDEQFF. In DNA, the CDR3 is TGTGCTAGTGGTAAGGACAGGGGGACCTTCGATGAGCAGTTCTTC.

This chain connects TRBV4-2 to TRBJ2-7, with 8 bases matching TRBD1. Germline lookup yields CDR1 LGHNA and CDR2 YNFKEQ. Germline trimming cut 4 bases from V and 2 bases from J; bases unmatched to any gene: 13. CDR3 length: 17 amino acids. This CDR3 reads CASSRTSTGEFAYEQYF. The CDR3 DNA follows: TGTGCCAGCAGCCGGACATCGACAGGGGAGTTTGCCTACGAGCAGTACTTC.

The V gene is TRBV4-1, the J gene TRBJ2-1; 12 bases match TRBD2. V lost 8 bases, J lost 6 bases, and 5 bases stayed unmatched. CDR3 length equals 14 residues. The germline V gene encodes CDR1 MGHRA and CDR2 YSYEKL. The CDR3 nucleotides read TGCGCCAGCGGCCTAGCGGGAGGGGGCAATGAGCAGTTCTTC. Translating gives CASGLAGGGNEQFF.

This clone was found once. This chain joins TRBV5-1 and TRBJ2-7; no clear D gene. V shed 3 bases and J shed 0 bases, with 7 bases lying between them. Germline lookup yields CDR1 SGHRS and CDR2 YFSETQ. This CDR3 is built from 13 residues. CDR3 nucleotide sequence: TGCGCCAGCAGCTGGGCCTCCTCCTACGAGCAGTACTTC. Amino acid sequence: CASSWASSYEQYF.

This clone has only one observation. The chain employs TRBV9 and TRBJ2-3; 7 positions match TRBD1. The CDR3 sequence is 14 residues long. Germline trimming cut 7 bases from V and 3 bases from J; bases unmatched to any gene: 8. Germline V gene lookup returns CDR1 SGDLS and CDR2 YYNGEE. The CDR3: CASGRGQRTDTQYF. CDR3 DNA: TGTGCCAGCGGACGGGGACAGAGAACAGATACGCAGTATTTT.

The rearrangement joins TRBV6-1 to TRBJ1-1, with unresolved D. CDR1 is MNHNS and CDR2 is SASEGT in the germline V gene. CDR3 length: 14 residues. Trimming stripped 7 bases from V and 1 base from J, with 13 bases between. CDR3 in DNA: TGTGCCAGCATCGTGGGGAACACGAACACTGAAGCTTTCTTT. It is translated as CASIVGNTNTEAFF.

The rearrangement uses TRBV18 and TRBJ2-3, with 11 bases that match TRBD2. Germline-derived CDR1 and CDR2 are KGHSH and LQKENI. The CDR3 sequence is 16 residues long. The V and J ends lost 2 bases and 6 bases, in that order; junction bases with no gene match: 7. The CDR3 loop is CASSPFPTSGSDTQYF. The CDR3 coding sequence is TGTGCCAGCTCACCATTTCCCACTAGCGGGAGTGATACGCAGTATTTT.

This chain connects TRBV6-6 to TRBJ2-3; D call uncertain. V was trimmed by 0 bases and J by 0 bases, leaving 1 base between them. There are 13 residues in the CDR3. Germline CDR1 and CDR2: MNHNY and SVGAGI (reference sequence). The CDR3 DNA sequence: TGTGCCAGCAGTTACTCAAGCACAGATACGCAGTATTTT. Protein sequence: CASSYSSTDTQYF.

The chain employs TRBV21-1 and TRBJ2-7; the table assigns TRBD2, which was not confirmed against the DNA. TRBV21-1 is labeled a pseudogene. The CDR3 extends over 14 amino acids. The CDR3 sequence is CASSKREGIHEQYF. Here the CDR3 DNA reads TGTGCCAGCAGCAAAAGGGAGGGTATCCACGAGCAGTACTTC.

This clone was seen a handful of times. The chain is built from TRBV7-8 and TRBJ2-7; no definite D call. Trimming took 3 bases from V and 7 from J, leaving 10 bases between them. Germline V CDR1 and CDR2: SGHVS, FQNEAQ. The CDR3 runs 12 residues. The CDR3: CASSFYQVEQYF. The CDR3 nucleotides are TGTGCCAGCAGCTTCTATCAGGTTGAGCAGTACTTC. Combining the CDR3 with reference TRBV7-8 and TRBJ2-7 gives the whole variable domain GAGVSQSPRYKVAKRGQDVALRCDPISGHVSLFWYQQALGQGPEFLTYFQNEAQLDKSGLPSDRFFAERPEGSVSTLKIQRTQQEDSAVYLCASSFYQVEQYFGPGTRLTVT.

The chain has TRBV7-6 and TRBJ1-1; weak D call: TRBD1 (6 bases). Germline lookup yields CDR1 SGHVS and CDR2 FNYEAQ. V dropped 5 bases and J dropped 2 bases, with 15 bases sitting between them. The CDR3 has 15 amino acids. The CDR3 loop reads CASSKEQGFNTEAFF. In DNA form, the CDR3 reads TGTGCCAGCAGCAAGGAACAGGGATTTAACACTGAAGCTTTCTTT.

This rearrangement joins TRBV5-1 to TRBJ2-7; 9 bases line up with TRBD1. CDR3 length: 14 amino acids. V lost 6 bases to trimming and J lost 2 bases; unmatched junction nucleotides: 6. CDR1 and CDR2 (germline): SGHRS, YFSETQ. The CDR3 loop reads CASTIRQGAYEQYF. The CDR3 DNA reads as TGCGCCAGCACCATAAGACAGGGGGCCTACGAGCAGTACTTC.